This T cell receptor (beta chain) was recorded in a study of identical twins. Findings of the study overall: Among out-of-frame alpha sequences shared by twins, low generation probability occurred in excess. Zero-insertion analyses could be partly confounded by invariant MAIT and iNKT cells.

After template switching added a universal primer site, the resulting cDNA carried unique molecular identifiers. TCRdb analysed the 5' RACE reads with MiXCR anew, one entry per CDR3 protein. The table records under 300,000 distinct CDR3 sequences, more than 9.5% of them present only once. This clonotype was recorded at least ten times. Its target is not known. These data are also associated with another study on yellow fever vaccine responses in identical twins.

Specimen: memory (CD45RO+) T cells sorted from blood. The TCR comes from a young woman in good health.

The CDR3 DNA is TGTGCCACCAGTGATTACTTAGGATACGAGCAGTACTTC. It translates to CATSDYLGYEQYF. The rearrangement uses TRBV24-1 and TRBJ2-7, with no clear D. The V and J ends lost 2 bases and 4 bases respectively, with 8 bases between them. The CDR3 is made up of 13 amino acids. CDR1 is KGHDR, CDR2 SFDVKD, per germline.